What follows are 32 T cell receptor beta chains derived from one specimen sequenced in a study of technical replicates of blood from several donors. The method was immunoSEQ multiplex PCR; TCRdb's version includes in-frame clones alone and lacks a portion of them. The sample holds more than 80,000 clones, about 97% seen once. Source material: T cells isolated from PBMCs. These receptors were obtained from a human donor in good health.

The gene calls are TRBV7-2 and TRBJ2-1, with a possible D match to TRBD2 (6 bases). V gave up 3 bases and J gave up 1 base, with 10 bases separating them. Germline loops: CDR1 SGHTA, CDR2 FQGNSA. The CDR3 is 15 residues long. CDR3 protein: CASSFGTLSYNEQFF. CDR3 in DNA: TGTGCCAGCAGCTTCGGGACTCTATCCTACAATGAGCAGTTCTTC.

V is TRBV6-5 and J is TRBJ2-1; 11 bases are a match to TRBD2. The V gene end was trimmed by 6 bases and the J gene end by 7 bases; junction bases not matched to a gene: 5. This CDR3 is 14 amino acids long. Germline V lookup: CDR1 MNHEY, CDR2 SVGAGI. CDR3 in amino acids: CASRRTSGHNEQFF. In DNA, the CDR3 is TGTGCCAGCAGACGGACTAGCGGGCATAATGAGCAGTTCTTC.

The chain couples TRBV9 to TRBJ2-7; D might be TRBD1 (5 bases). The CDR3 is 9 residues long. CDR1 and CDR2 (germline): SGDLS, YYNGEE. CDR3 amino acids: CTGPYEQYF. The CDR3 DNA reads TGTACAGGCCCCTACGAGCAGTACTTC.

The table lists this clone with a few counts. This sequence joins TRBV5-1 and TRBJ1-1; weak D call: TRBD1 (6 bases). The CDR3 runs 15 residues. V shed 4 bases and J shed 1 base, with 14 bases lying between them. Germline lookup yields CDR1 SGHRS and CDR2 YFSETQ. CDR3 DNA sequence: TGCGCCAGCAGCCCAAGGACAGACCGGAACACTGAAGCTTTCTTT. Its protein product is CASSPRTDRNTEAFF.

This chain connects TRBV7-2 to TRBJ1-4; D may be TRBD1 (6 bases). CDR3 length equals 12 residues. The V end was cut by 5 bases, the J end by 14 bases, with 15 bases between. CDR1 is SGHTA and CDR2 is FQGNSA in the germline V gene. The CDR3 loop reads CASSEGVGVLFF. CDR3 DNA: TGTGCCAGCAGCGAGGGGGTCGGCGTTCTGTTTTTT.

The chain couples TRBV19 to TRBJ1-1; 7 bases are a match to TRBD1. This CDR3 region has 13 residues. Germline CDR1 is LNHDA and CDR2 is SQIVND (reference sequence). The J segment lost 3 bases and the V segment lost 6 bases, leaving 4 bases of the junction unmatched. CDR3 amino acids: CASSSTGDTEAFF. CDR3 sequence (DNA): TGTGCCAGTAGCTCCACAGGGGACACTGAAGCTTTCTTT.

This chain connects TRBV7-2 to TRBJ2-7, with 8 bases that match TRBD1. The CDR3 loop spans 14 amino acids. After removal of 5 bases from V and 3 bases from J, the junction contained 6 bases not matched to a gene. Germline CDR1 SGHTA, CDR2 FQGNSA. This CDR3 reads CASSQRQGFYEQYF. In DNA, the CDR3 is TGTGCCAGCAGCCAGAGACAGGGGTTCTACGAGCAGTACTTC.

This sequence joins TRBV7-8 and TRBJ2-1; 8 bases are a match to TRBD1. Trimming cost V 1 base and J 6 bases; bases outside gene matches: 5. This CDR3 is built from 15 residues. Per germline, CDR1 SGHVS and CDR2 FQNEAQ. In nucleotides, the CDR3 is TGTGCCAGCAGCTTAGGGACAGGGCGGGCCAATGAGCAGTTCTTC. Protein product: CASSLGTGRANEQFF.

The DNA of the CDR3 is TGTGCCAGCAGTGAAGCGCCTGGGTCTAGTCAGCCCCAGCATTTT. This translates into CASSEAPGSSQPQHF. This rearrangement joins TRBV6-1 to TRBJ1-5; D unresolved. Trimming shortened V by 0 bases and J by 6 bases, and 12 bases separated the two germline ends. This CDR3 contains 15 residues. Germline loops: CDR1 MNHNS, CDR2 SASEGT.

This chain links TRBV9 with TRBJ2-1, with 8 bases lining up with TRBD1. Germline V lookup: CDR1 SGDLS, CDR2 YYNGEE. Trimming cost V 4 bases and J 2 bases; bases outside gene matches: 11. The CDR3 extends over 17 amino acids. The CDR3 bases are TGTGCCAGCAGCCATCCCCGTGGACAGGGCCCCTACAATGAGCAGTTCTTC. This translates into CASSHPRGQGPYNEQFF.

The chain is built from TRBV19 and TRBJ2-7, with 8 bases identical to TRBD1. CDR3 length: 14 residues. Trimming removed 5 bases from V and 3 bases from J; junction bases left unmatched: 6. Germline-derived CDR1 and CDR2 are LNHDA and SQIVND (reference sequence). The CDR3 DNA follows: TGTGCCAGTAGTGAAGGACAGGGTAACTACGAGCAGTACTTC. The encoded protein is CASSEGQGNYEQYF.

The J gene is TRBJ1-5, the V gene TRBV4-1, with 9 bases matching TRBD1. V lost 2 bases and J lost 3; bases outside the gene matches: 5. The CDR3 is 16 amino acids. CDR1 is MGHRA and CDR2 is YSYEKL in the germline V gene. The CDR3 DNA reads as TGCGCCAGCAGCCAAAGGACAGGGGTCATCAATCAGCCCCAGCATTTT. Amino acids: CASSQRTGVINQPQHF.

To note about this clone: The junction departs from the called germline gene at one end, perhaps through a read error. V is TRBV9 and J is TRBJ2-7, with 14 bases aligning to TRBD2. The CDR3 runs 19 residues. CDR1 and CDR2 (germline): SGDLS, YYNGEE. For the CDR3, the DNA is TGTGCCAGCGGTAGGGGGTTGGGACTAGCGGGAGCGGGATCCTCCGAGCAGTACTTC. Its protein is CASGRGLGLAGAGSSEQYF.

The chain employs TRBV7-9 and TRBJ2-3; TRBD2 agrees at 8 bases. With 2 bases clipped from V and 6 bases from J, the junction kept 4 bases outside the gene matches. The germline CDR1 and CDR2 sequences are SEHNR and FQNEAQ (reference sequence). CDR3 size: 14 residues. The chain's CDR3 is CASSLTSGPDTQYF. DNA for the CDR3: TGTGCCAGCAGCTTAACTAGCGGACCTGATACGCAGTATTTT.

The rearrangement joins TRBV29-1 to TRBJ2-7; a possible D gene is TRBD2 (6 bases). The germline gives CDR1 SQVTM, CDR2 ANQGSEA. This CDR3 spans 14 amino acids. The V gene lost 6 bases and the J gene lost 4 bases, with 19 bases spanning the gap. DNA of the CDR3: TGCAGCGTCCACGTCGGGCAGGGAGGTTACGAGCAGTACTTC. The encoded protein is CSVHVGQGGYEQYF.

The chain carries TRBV7-9 and TRBJ2-1; 8 bases agree with TRBD2. V was clipped by 2 bases and J by 5 bases; unmatched bases: 2. In germline, CDR1 is SEHNR, CDR2 FQNEAQ (reference sequence). This CDR3 has 14 amino acids. The CDR3 loop reads CASSLTTSDNEQFF. CDR3 in DNA: TGTGCCAGCAGCTTAACGACTAGCGACAATGAGCAGTTCTTC. The whole variable domain, remainder taken from reference TRBV7-9 and TRBJ2-1, is DTGVSQNPRHKITKRGQNVTFRCDPISEHNRLYWYRQTLGQGPEFLTYFQNEAQLEKSRLLSDRFSAERPKGSFSTLEIQRTEQGDSAMYLCASSLTTSDNEQFFGPGTRLTVL.

J is TRBJ1-3 and V is TRBV7-2, with 8 bases aligning to TRBD1. Trimming took 5 bases from V and 6 from J; bases not matched to a gene: 6. The CDR3 totals 14 residues. Germline-derived CDR1 and CDR2 are SGHTA and FQGNSA. The CDR3 sequence: CASSPGGSPNTIYF. DNA for the CDR3: TGTGCCAGCAGCCCAGGGGGCTCCCCAAACACCATATATTTT.

The rearrangement uses TRBV28 and TRBJ2-1, with D possibly being TRBD2 (6 bases). V lost 4 bases and J 7 bases, leaving 20 bases between the germline ends. Germline assignment: CDR1 MDHEN and CDR2 SYDVKM. The CDR3 has 16 residues. As DNA, the CDR3 is TGTGCCAGCAGTTCCTCGTCGGGATGGGGGAGGAATGAGCAGTTCTTC. Translated, it gives CASSSSSGWGRNEQFF.

V and J are TRBV7-2 and TRBJ2-5; D might be TRBD2 (5 bases). Germline CDR1 and CDR2: SGHTA and FQGNSA. Trimming cost V 0 bases and J 14 bases, with 10 bases left between them. The CDR3 totals 11 residues. Here the CDR3 DNA reads TGTGCCAGCAGCTTAGCGGGAGCCCCTTACTTC. It translates to CASSLAGAPYF.

The V call is TRBV2, the J call TRBJ1-1; unclear D gene. The germline V gene encodes CDR1 SNHLY and CDR2 FYNNEI. The ends were cut back, 10 bases at V and 1 base at J, with 7 bases in the middle. The CDR3 runs to 11 residues. CDR3 sequence: CAIQSNTEAFF. In DNA form, the CDR3 reads TGTGCCATTCAGTCGAACACTGAAGCTTTCTTT.

The chain combines TRBV2 with TRBJ1-2; a weak D match, TRBD1 (6 bases). Germline V gene data show CDR1 as SNHLY and CDR2 as FYNNEI. Trimming removed 4 bases at V and 5 bases at J, with 8 bases between. The CDR3 consists of 12 residues. The CDR3 here is CASSGTEYGYTF. The CDR3 nucleotides read TGTGCCAGCAGTGGGACAGAGTATGGCTACACCTTC.

The CDR3 region has the DNA TGCAGCGTTGAAGGAGCGGGGGCCTCTGGGGCCAACGTCCTGACTTTC. As protein: CSVEGAGASGANVLTF. The V call is TRBV29-1, the J call TRBJ2-6; 8 bases agree with TRBD2. The CDR3 totals 16 residues. Per the germline V gene, CDR1 is SQVTM and CDR2 is ANQGSEA. V shed 1 base, J shed 0 bases, and the junction held 2 bases outside the gene matches. Full variable domain (missing parts from reference TRBV29-1 and TRBJ2-6): SAVISQKPSRDICQRGTSLTIQCQVDSQVTMMFWYRQQPGQSLTLIATANQGSEATYESGFVIDKFPISRPNLTFSTLTVSNMSPEDSSIYLCSVEGAGASGANVLTFGAGSRLTVL.

The chain uses TRBV13 and TRBJ1-2; 7 nucleotides agree with TRBD1. The V segment lost 0 bases and the J segment 7 bases; nucleotides outside the gene matches: 5. This CDR3 spans 14 amino acids. The germline gives CDR1 PRHDT, CDR2 FYEKMQ (reference sequence). The CDR3 DNA follows: TGTGCCAGCAGCTTAGGGACAGGGAAAGGTGGCTACACCTTC. Residues: CASSLGTGKGGYTF.

V is TRBV11-2 and J is TRBJ2-5; the D gene is possibly TRBD1 (5 bases). V dropped 5 bases and J dropped 2 bases, with 18 bases sitting between them. CDR1 and CDR2 from the germline V gene are SGHAT and FQNNGV. This CDR3 is built from 16 residues. The CDR3 loop is CASSRTTPGQQETQYF. In DNA, the CDR3 is TGTGCCAGCAGCCGTACTACGCCAGGGCAGCAAGAGACCCAGTACTTC.

The chain has TRBV7-2 and TRBJ2-7, with a tentative D call TRBD2 (7 bases). CDR1 SGHTA and CDR2 FQGNSA come from the germline V gene. V was trimmed by 1 base and J by 4 bases, leaving 11 bases between them. The CDR3 is 14 residues long. CDR3 amino acids: CASSLGGGGYEQYF. Here the CDR3 DNA reads TGTGCCAGCAGCTTAGGGGGAGGGGGGTACGAGCAGTACTTC.

J is TRBJ2-7 and V is TRBV5-4; 11 bases are shared with TRBD2. The CDR3 consists of 15 residues. CDR1 and CDR2 from the germline V gene are SGHNT and YYREEE (reference sequence). V trimming: 2 bases; J trimming: 4 bases; junction bases outside the gene matches: 5. As DNA, the CDR3 is TGTGCCAGCAGCTTTGGGCTAGCGGGAGGTTACGAGCAGTACTTC. Protein sequence: CASSFGLAGGYEQYF.

The chain employs TRBV6-5 and TRBJ2-7, with no clear D. Trimming shortened V by 3 bases and J by 0 bases, and 9 bases separated the two germline ends. The CDR3 runs 14 residues. Germline V gene data show CDR1 as MNHEY and CDR2 as SVGAGI. The CDR3 reads CASSYEDSSYEQYF. The CDR3 bases are TGTGCCAGCAGTTATGAGGATAGCTCCTACGAGCAGTACTTC.

The chain couples TRBV27 to TRBJ1-2, with TRBD1 matching over 9 bases. Germline assignment: CDR1 MNHEY and CDR2 SMNVEV (reference sequence). V gave up 5 bases and J gave up 8 bases; unmatched junction bases: 15. The CDR3 loop spans 16 amino acids. CDR3 loop: CASSPYRTGVLEGYTF. The CDR3 DNA follows: TGTGCCAGCAGTCCCTACCGGACAGGGGTTTTAGAGGGCTACACCTTC.

For the CDR3, the DNA is TGTGCCATCAGTGAGTTTGAGGCCCTCAGGGCTGGGGCCAACGTCCTGACTTTC. It is translated as CAISEFEALRAGANVLTF. This rearrangement joins TRBV10-3 to TRBJ2-6; maybe TRBD1 (5 bases). Germline assignment: CDR1 ENHRY and CDR2 SYGVKD. The CDR3 totals 18 residues. Trimming pared 1 base from V and 2 bases from J, leaving 15 bases between.

This chain uses TRBV9 with TRBJ2-1; D gene unclear. The germline V gene has CDR1 SGDLS and CDR2 YYNGEE. The V end was cut by 4 bases, the J end by 5 bases, with 7 bases between. CDR3 length: 12 amino acids. The CDR3 DNA reads as TGTGCCAGCAGCCGACACGACAATGAGCAGTTCTTC. This gives the protein CASSRHDNEQFF.

V is TRBV28 and J is TRBJ1-5; 7 bases are shared with TRBD1. Unmatched junction bases numbered 4, after V lost 5 bases and J lost 3 bases. The germline V gene encodes CDR1 MDHEN and CDR2 SYDVKM. This CDR3 has 14 amino acids. The CDR3 DNA reads as TGTGCCAGCAGTCCGACAGGGATCAATCAGCCCCAGCATTTT. Its translation is CASSPTGINQPQHF. The variable domain in full, completed from reference TRBV28 and TRBJ1-5, reads DVKVTQSSRYLVKRTGEKVFLECVQDMDHENMFWYRQDPGLGLRLIYFSYDVKMKEKGDIPEGYSVSREKKERFSLILESASTNQTSMYLCASSPTGINQPQHFGDGTRLSIL.

V usage is TRBV10-3 and J usage is TRBJ1-3, with 7 nucleotides matching TRBD1. Germline-derived CDR1 and CDR2 are ENHRY and SYGVKD. The ends lost 10 bases at V and 0 bases at J; junction bases unmatched: 6. CDR3 length: 14 amino acids. This CDR3 reads CANAGGPSGNTIYF. CDR3 sequence (DNA): TGTGCCAACGCAGGGGGACCCTCTGGAAACACCATATATTTT.